The 24 T cell receptor beta chains presented below share a single source sample, sequenced in a study of cytomegalovirus exposure and HLA in healthy donors. 60 Vbeta and 13 Jbeta primers were used in PCR. The repertoire was sequenced with immunoSEQ multiplex PCR; TCRdb's copy has only in-frame clones and lacks some. The sample lists under 200,000 clones, around 85% seen once, with roughly 6.3% in the top ten. Sequences were obtained from PBMCs. These receptor sequences come from a middle-aged man in good health and CMV-seropositive.

V usage is TRBV5-6 and J usage is TRBJ2-7; D gene ambiguous. This CDR3 region has 11 residues. CDR1 and CDR2 from the germline V gene are SGHDT and YYEEEE. V lost 0 bases, J lost 7 bases, and 5 bases lay in between. CDR3 sequence (DNA): TGTGCCAGCAGCTTGGTCCAAGAGCAGTACTTC. It yields the protein CASSLVQEQYF.

In DNA, the CDR3 is TGTGCCAGCAGCGCAGGCGGGCACGGGGGTCCGTACGAGCAGTACTTC. It yields the protein CASSAGGHGGPYEQYF. The V call is TRBV9, the J call TRBJ2-7; tentative D call: TRBD2 (6 bases). V was clipped by 3 bases and J by 4 bases, with 20 bases between them. This CDR3 comprises 16 residues. Germline V gene sequence: CDR1 SGDLS, CDR2 YYNGEE.

V usage is TRBV10-2 and J usage is TRBJ2-7; the D gene is possibly TRBD1 (6 bases). CDR1 is WSHSY, CDR2 SAAADI, per germline. Trimming took off 3 bases at V and 5 bases at J, with 11 bases between the two ends. The CDR3 extends over 13 amino acids. The CDR3 loop reads CASSDYRANEQYF. The CDR3 coding sequence is TGCGCCAGCAGTGATTACAGGGCCAACGAGCAGTACTTC.

Concerning this clone: Mismatch with germline at one junction end may stem from a read error. The rearrangement links TRBV5-1 to TRBJ1-2; D might be TRBD1 (6 bases). Germline V CDR1 and CDR2: SGHRS, YFSETQ. The CDR3 extends over 12 amino acids. In DNA, the CDR3 is TGCGCCAGCAGCTTGGACGGCAGGACAGCCGCCTTC. It specifies CASSLDGRTAAF.

V is TRBV27 and J is TRBJ1-3, with D perhaps matching TRBD1 (6 bases). This CDR3 has 17 residues. Germline CDR1 MNHEY, CDR2 SMNVEV (reference sequence). The V and J ends lost 2 bases and 3 bases respectively, with 17 bases between them. The CDR3 spells CASSLTVPTGIGNTIYF. The CDR3 bases are TGTGCCAGCAGTTTAACCGTACCTACAGGGATTGGAAACACCATATATTTT.

About this clone: At one of its ends the junction is not consistent with the germline gene, which may arise from a read error. The chain recombines TRBV5-6 with TRBJ1-1; TRBD1 agrees at 10 bases. This CDR3 is built from 16 residues. CDR1 SGHDT and CDR2 YYEEEE come from the germline V gene. As DNA, the CDR3 is TGTGTCAGCAGCTCAAGACAGGGGGCGTCGGGCACTGAAGCTTTCTTT. Residues: CVSSSRQGASGTEAFF.

The chain carries TRBV11-2 and TRBJ1-2; D might be TRBD1 (5 bases). Trimming left V 6 bases short and J 0 bases short, with 14 bases between. Germline CDR1 SGHAT, CDR2 FQNNGV. The CDR3 is 15 residues long. CDR3 DNA: TGTGCCAGCAGGCCACAGGACCGACCTAACTATGGCTACACCTTC. This codes for CASRPQDRPNYGYTF.

The chain joins TRBV5-8 to TRBJ2-7, with TRBD2 identical over 8 bases. CDR3 length: 14 residues. V lost 3 bases, J lost 5 bases, and 7 bases stayed unmatched. Per germline, CDR1 SGHTS and CDR2 YDEGEE. The CDR3 DNA follows: TGTGCCAGCAGCTGGACCCGGGGGGGGGACGAGCAGTACTTC. Protein: CASSWTRGGDEQYF.

The V and J genes are TRBV18 and TRBJ1-1, with D tentatively TRBD1 (6 bases). Germline assignment: CDR1 KGHSH and CDR2 LQKENI. CDR3 length: 13 residues. The V end was cut by 4 bases, the J end by 6 bases, with 12 bases between. DNA for the CDR3: TGTGCCAGCTCACTGAGGGGGTGGCCTGAAGCTTTCTTT. Its protein product is CASSLRGWPEAFF.

The chain has TRBV29-1 and TRBJ1-2, with 9 bases lining up with TRBD1. The CDR3 runs to 14 residues. CDR1 is SQVTM, CDR2 ANQGSEA, per germline. V gave up 7 bases and J gave up 8 bases; unmatched junction bases: 14. The chain's CDR3 is CSAPKTGTGQGYTF. Here the CDR3 DNA reads TGCAGCGCCCCGAAGACCGGGACAGGGCAAGGCTACACCTTC.

The gene calls are TRBV4-2 and TRBJ2-2; TRBD2 matches at 10 bases. The CDR3 consists of 17 residues. Germline V gives CDR1 LGHNA, CDR2 YNFKEQ. The V and J ends lost 0 bases and 4 bases, in that order; junction bases with no gene match: 5. CDR3 sequence: CASSQETSGAGTGELFF. The CDR3 DNA sequence: TGTGCCAGCAGCCAAGAAACTAGCGGGGCCGGCACCGGGGAGCTGTTTTTT.

The CDR3 protein is CASSDPGQGAGELFF. CDR3 bases: TGCGCCAGCAGTGACCCGGGACAGGGGGCCGGGGAGCTGTTTTTT. The chain recombines TRBV10-1 with TRBJ2-2; 11 bases align to TRBD1. J lost 6 bases, V lost 3 bases, and 3 bases had no gene match. The CDR3 runs 15 residues. CDR1 is WNHNN, CDR2 SYGVQD, per germline (reference sequence).

This clone showed up just a few times. The J gene is TRBJ2-2, the V gene TRBV7-3; possible D gene TRBD1, 6 bases. Trimming stripped 6 bases from V and 4 bases from J, with 15 bases between. The CDR3 loop spans 15 amino acids. Germline CDR1 SGHTA, CDR2 FQGTGA. The CDR3 spells CASSPIQGPTGELFF. Written as DNA, the CDR3 is TGTGCCAGCAGTCCTATACAGGGCCCCACCGGGGAGCTGTTTTTT.

V and J are TRBV19 and TRBJ1-5, with 7 bases that match TRBD1. This CDR3 has 15 residues. V was pared by 5 bases and J by 6 bases, with 10 bases of the junction left unmatched. Germline V CDR1 and CDR2: LNHDA, SQIVND (reference sequence). The CDR3, as DNA: TGTGCCAGTAGTCCTCGACAGGGTACAAGTCAGCCCCAGCATTTT. Translating it yields CASSPRQGTSQPQHF.

The V call is TRBV27, the J call TRBJ1-1, with D perhaps matching TRBD1 (5 bases). The CDR3 covers 13 residues. Germline V gives CDR1 MNHEY, CDR2 SMNVEV (reference sequence). V was pared by 10 bases and J by 5 bases, with 17 bases between. Written as DNA, the CDR3 is TGTGCCACGAGCCGGAGGGGTGGTACTGAAGCTTTCTTT. Protein: CATSRRGGTEAFF.

Written as DNA, the CDR3 is TGTGCCAGCAGTTACTCCCTAGGGCAGGGTTCCTACGAGCAGTACTTC. Protein sequence: CASSYSLGQGSYEQYF. The chain uses TRBV6-5 and TRBJ2-7; tentative D call: TRBD1 (5 bases). This CDR3 contains 16 residues. Germline assignment: CDR1 MNHEY and CDR2 SVGAGI. The V end was cut by 0 bases, the J end by 1 base, with 13 bases between.

The chain couples TRBV5-4 to TRBJ1-2, with a possible D match to TRBD1 (5 bases). V gave up 3 bases and J gave up 5 bases, with 14 bases separating them. CDR3 length: 14 residues. CDR1 and CDR2 from the germline V gene are SGHNT and YYREEE (reference sequence). CDR3 residues: CASSSRLGVYGYTF. The CDR3 DNA is TGTGCCAGCAGCTCAAGACTAGGGGTTTATGGCTACACCTTC.

The chain has TRBV11-2 and TRBJ2-3; no reliable D call. Trimming removed 0 bases from V and 1 base from J, with 11 bases in between. Germline V CDR1 and CDR2: SGHAT, FQNNGV. CDR3 length: 16 residues. CDR3 residues: CASSLEGRFGTDTQYF. The CDR3 coding sequence is TGTGCCAGCAGCTTAGAGGGCAGGTTTGGCACAGATACGCAGTATTTT.

This chain joins TRBV18 and TRBJ2-5; the D gene is possibly TRBD1 (8 bases). CDR3 length: 16 residues. Germline CDR1 and CDR2: KGHSH and LQKENI. The V end lost 2 bases, the J end lost 4 bases, and 17 bases lay between the germline ends. The DNA of the CDR3 is TGTGCCAGCTCACCATTAGAGGACAGGGAGGGAGAGACCCAGTACTTC. Amino acids: CASSPLEDREGETQYF.

The chain carries TRBV19 and TRBJ1-5, with a weak D call TRBD1 (6 bases). Germline V lookup: CDR1 LNHDA, CDR2 SQIVND (reference sequence). The CDR3 consists of 15 residues. V lost 1 base and J 5 bases, leaving 12 bases between the germline ends. DNA of the CDR3: TGTGCCAGTAGTATAGCCGGGACACCGTATCAGCCCCAGCATTTT. This gives the protein CASSIAGTPYQPQHF.

V usage is TRBV5-1 and J usage is TRBJ1-1; 9 bases are shared with TRBD1. Trimming at V came to 4 bases and at J to 4 bases, leaving 11 bases not matched to a gene. The length of the CDR3 is 16 residues. Germline assignment: CDR1 SGHRS and CDR2 YFSETQ. The CDR3 spells CASSLGGDRDFTEAFF. The CDR3 nucleotides read TGCGCCAGCAGCCTAGGGGGGGACAGGGACTTCACTGAAGCTTTCTTT.

About this clone: Additional DNA sequences in this sample encode the identical CDR3. The chain couples TRBV25-1 to TRBJ1-5, with D possibly TRBD1 on 5 matching bases. Germline V gives CDR1 MGHDK, CDR2 SYGVNS. This CDR3 region has 15 residues. V was pared by 2 bases and J by 2 bases, with 10 bases between. The DNA of the CDR3 is TGTGCCAGCAGTGAAGGGGGGGGTGGCAATCAGCCCCAGCATTTT. It yields the protein CASSEGGGGNQPQHF.

The chain couples TRBV15 to TRBJ1-4; D uncertain. The CDR3 runs to 13 residues. V was trimmed by 0 bases and J by 7 bases, leaving 6 bases between them. In germline, CDR1 is LNHNV, CDR2 YYDKDF (reference sequence). CDR3 sequence reads: CATSRDGREKLFF. CDR3 in DNA: TGTGCCACCAGCAGAGATGGCCGTGAAAAACTGTTTTTT.

Concerning this clone: An end of the junction differs from the germline gene, which may be a read error. The CDR3 spells CSSSGLLADTQYF. CDR3 in DNA: TGTTCCAGCAGCGGCCTACTAGCGGATACGCAGTATTTT. The V gene is TRBV7-9, the J gene TRBJ2-3; 7 bases map to TRBD2. CDR3 length: 13 amino acids. CDR1 is SEHNR, CDR2 FQNEAQ, per germline (reference sequence).